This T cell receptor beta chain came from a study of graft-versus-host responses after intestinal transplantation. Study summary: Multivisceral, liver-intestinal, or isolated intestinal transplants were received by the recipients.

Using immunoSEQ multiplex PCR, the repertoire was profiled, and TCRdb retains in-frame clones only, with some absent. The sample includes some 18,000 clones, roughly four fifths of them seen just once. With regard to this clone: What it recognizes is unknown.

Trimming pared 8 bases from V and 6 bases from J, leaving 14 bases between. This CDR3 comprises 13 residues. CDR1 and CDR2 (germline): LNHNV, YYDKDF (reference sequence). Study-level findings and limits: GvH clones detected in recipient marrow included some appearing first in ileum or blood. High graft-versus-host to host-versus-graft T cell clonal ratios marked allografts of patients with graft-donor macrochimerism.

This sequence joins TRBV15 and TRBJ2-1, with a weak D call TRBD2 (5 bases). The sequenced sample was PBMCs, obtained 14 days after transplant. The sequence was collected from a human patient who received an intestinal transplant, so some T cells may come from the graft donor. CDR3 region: CATRGGTTNEQFF. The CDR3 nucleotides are TGTGCCACCCGCGGAGGCACAACCAATGAGCAGTTCTTC.